A single sample gave rise to the 28 T cell receptor beta chains below, sequenced in a study of technical replicates of blood from a handful of donors. Repertoires were generated with immunoSEQ multiplex PCR, while TCRdb's copy carries only in-frame clones and drops some. The data hold 75,000 to 90,000 clones, with over 80% observed a single time. Sequenced material: T cells isolated from PBMCs. The receptors derive from a human donor in good health.

The chain couples TRBV14 to TRBJ1-2; weak D call: TRBD1 (5 bases). CDR3 length: 13 residues. Germline-derived CDR1 and CDR2 are SGHDN and FVKESK. V was clipped by 7 bases and J by 4 bases, with 13 bases between them. CDR3 amino acids: CASKQRGGYGYTF. The CDR3 coding sequence is TGTGCCAGCAAGCAGAGGGGAGGCTATGGCTACACCTTC.

This sequence joins TRBV27 and TRBJ1-6; 9 nucleotides align to TRBD1. V lost 5 bases, J lost 11 bases, and 13 bases stayed unmatched. The CDR3 loop spans 16 amino acids. Germline CDR1 is MNHEY and CDR2 is SMNVEV (reference sequence). The CDR3 DNA sequence: TGTGCCAGCAGTCTCAATGCGGGACAGGGATCGGCACCCCTCCACTTT. This translates into CASSLNAGQGSAPLHF.

This rearrangement joins TRBV4-1 to TRBJ2-7; 10 nucleotides agree with TRBD1. V lost 4 bases and J lost 4; bases outside the gene matches: 13. The CDR3 extends over 17 amino acids. CDR1 and CDR2 (germline): MGHRA, YSYEKL. The CDR3 DNA is TGCGCCAGCAGCCTCAGAGGAGGCCGGGACAGGGGATACGAGCAGTACTTC. This gives the protein CASSLRGGRDRGYEQYF.

This chain joins TRBV6-1 and TRBJ2-5; 8 nucleotides match TRBD2. The CDR3 consists of 16 residues. V dropped 2 bases and J dropped 4; count of bases not matched to a gene: 9. CDR1 is MNHNS, CDR2 SASEGT, per germline. The CDR3 region is CASSESASGLSETQYF. In DNA form, the CDR3 reads TGTGCCAGCAGTGAATCGGCTAGCGGGTTGTCAGAGACCCAGTACTTC.

The chain employs TRBV5-6 and TRBJ2-2, with D possibly TRBD1 on 6 matching bases. V lost 5 bases and J lost 6, with 17 bases in between. CDR1 SGHDT and CDR2 YYEEEE come from the germline V gene. The CDR3 sequence is 15 residues long. This chain's CDR3 is CASSWDISAPGELFF. Written as DNA, the CDR3 is TGTGCCAGCAGTTGGGACATTTCAGCCCCCGGGGAGCTGTTTTTT.

The CDR3 reads CASSEDRATGELFF. The CDR3 DNA reads TGTGCCAGCAGTGAAGACAGAGCCACCGGGGAGCTGTTTTTT. The rearrangement links TRBV6-1 to TRBJ2-2; D ambiguous. Germline-derived CDR1 and CDR2 are MNHNS and SASEGT. This CDR3 spans 14 amino acids. Trimming shortened V by 1 base and J by 4 bases, and 7 bases separated the two germline ends.

This chain joins TRBV6-5 and TRBJ2-7; 13 nucleotides match TRBD2. The CDR3 is made up of 15 amino acids. Germline V gene lookup returns CDR1 MNHEY and CDR2 SVGAGI. V shed 5 bases, J shed 2 bases, and the junction held 3 bases outside the gene matches. CDR3 sequence (DNA): TGTGCCAGCAGTATCGGGACTAGCGGGGCCTACGAGCAGTACTTC. It is translated as CASSIGTSGAYEQYF.

The V call is TRBV15, the J call TRBJ1-4; weak D call: TRBD1 (5 bases). The germline gives CDR1 LNHNV, CDR2 YYDKDF (reference sequence). CDR3 length: 13 residues. Deletions cut 9 bases from V and 7 bases from J, with 15 bases between. CDR3 DNA: TGTGCCACGGGCGGGGCAGGGAGTGAAAAACTGTTTTTT. It is translated as CATGGAGSEKLFF.

This clone was observed a handful of times. The chain is built from TRBV4-1 and TRBJ1-1, with D perhaps TRBD1 (6 bases). CDR3 length: 15 residues. V was shortened by 2 bases and J by 3 bases, with 13 bases between the two germline ends. Per germline, CDR1 MGHRA and CDR2 YSYEKL. CDR3 sequence (DNA): TGCGCCAGCAGCCAAACGCAGGGGAGGGACACTGAAGCTTTCTTT. Amino acid sequence: CASSQTQGRDTEAFF.

This clone was picked up one time. The chain uses TRBV6-1 and TRBJ2-5; TRBD1 might be the D (6 bases). Per the germline V gene, CDR1 is MNHNS and CDR2 is SASEGT. V dropped 4 bases and J dropped 2 bases, with 11 bases sitting between them. The CDR3 covers 14 residues. The CDR3 sequence: CASSGSRGQETQYF. The CDR3 bases are TGTGCCAGCAGTGGAAGTAGGGGGCAAGAGACCCAGTACTTC.

V usage is TRBV5-1 and J usage is TRBJ2-6, with D possibly being TRBD1 (6 bases). The CDR3 contains 15 residues. The germline V gene has CDR1 SGHRS and CDR2 YFSETQ. The V end lost 1 base, the J end lost 11 bases, and 16 bases lay between the germline ends. CDR3 in amino acids: CASSLRRTADHVLTF. The CDR3 bases are TGCGCCAGCAGCTTGAGGCGGACAGCCGACCACGTCCTGACTTTC.

V and J are TRBV5-6 and TRBJ2-2, with D perhaps TRBD1 (5 bases). V lost 0 bases and J 1 base, leaving 13 bases between the germline ends. CDR3 length: 17 residues. Germline CDR1 is SGHDT and CDR2 is YYEEEE. This chain's CDR3 is CASSLVLKRGNTGELFF. CDR3 DNA sequence: TGTGCCAGCAGCTTGGTCCTAAAAAGGGGGAACACCGGGGAGCTGTTTTTT.

Written as DNA, the CDR3 is TGTGCCAGTACGTTATCGACGGGTGAGCAGTTCTTC. It encodes CASTLSTGEQFF. This chain links TRBV5-4 with TRBJ2-1; D remains ambiguous. The CDR3 has 12 amino acids. V shed 8 bases and J shed 9 bases, with 15 bases lying between them. The germline V gene has CDR1 SGHNT and CDR2 YYREEE (reference sequence).

The rearrangement uses TRBV12-5 and TRBJ1-3; D is possibly TRBD1 (5 bases). With 2 bases removed from V and 4 bases from J, the gap between germline ends came to 6 bases. The CDR3 has 13 residues. Looked up from germline, CDR1 is LGHNT and CDR2 is FRNRAP. The CDR3 nucleotides are TGTGCTAGTGGTTTGTCAGGGGGAAACACCATATATTTT. This translates into CASGLSGGNTIYF.

This clone was picked up a small number of times. This rearrangement joins TRBV19 to TRBJ1-1; 7 nucleotides line up with TRBD1. Germline V CDR1 and CDR2: LNHDA, SQIVND (reference sequence). The CDR3 has 15 amino acids. Trimming took 3 bases from V and 0 from J; bases not matched to a gene: 4. In DNA form, the CDR3 reads TGTGCCAGTAGTATGGGGGACAGCTTGAACACTGAAGCTTTCTTT. It is translated as CASSMGDSLNTEAFF.

The chain links TRBV11-1 to TRBJ2-2, with 11 bases lining up with TRBD1. The length of the CDR3 is 14 residues. The ends lost 9 bases at V and 4 bases at J; junction bases unmatched: 4. The germline CDR1 and CDR2 sequences are SGHAT and FQDESV (reference sequence). The CDR3 region is CASGQGARTGELFF. DNA for the CDR3: TGTGCCAGTGGACAGGGGGCGCGCACCGGGGAGCTGTTTTTT.

V gene TRBV6-1 combines with J gene TRBJ2-1; tentative D call: TRBD2 (5 bases). Germline V gives CDR1 MNHNS, CDR2 SASEGT. Trimming removed 2 bases from V and 8 bases from J, with 7 bases in between. The CDR3 runs to 12 residues. CDR3 residues: CASSETRHEQFF. Written as DNA, the CDR3 is TGTGCCAGCAGTGAAACTAGACATGAGCAGTTCTTC.

Only one count was recorded for this clone. The chain couples TRBV7-3 to TRBJ1-1; D ambiguous. This CDR3 spans 14 amino acids. Germline V gene data show CDR1 as SGHTA and CDR2 as FQGTGA. V was cut by 5 bases and J by 6 bases, with 16 bases left in between. In nucleotides, the CDR3 is TGTGCCAGCAGCCTCTCCGGTTCGAGCGCTGAAGCTTTCTTT. Its translation is CASSLSGSSAEAFF.

The chain uses TRBV5-1 and TRBJ1-2; TRBD1 is a possible D gene (6 bases). Trimming removed 3 bases from V and 7 bases from J, with 19 bases in between. This CDR3 spans 15 amino acids. Germline V CDR1 and CDR2: SGHRS, YFSETQ. The CDR3 protein is CASSSNPYGGGGYTF. For the CDR3, the DNA is TGCGCCAGCAGCTCCAACCCATATGGGGGCGGTGGCTACACCTTC.

The chain employs TRBV4-2 and TRBJ2-2, with 8 bases that match TRBD2. J was trimmed by 4 bases and V by 0 bases; bases with no gene match: 10. The CDR3 contains 18 residues. Germline values: CDR1 LGHNA, CDR2 YNFKEQ. The CDR3 spells CASSQDGGAGGATGELFF. CDR3 in DNA: TGTGCCAGCAGCCAAGATGGAGGCGCGGGAGGAGCCACCGGGGAGCTGTTTTTT.

The chain employs TRBV7-9 and TRBJ2-7; a weak D match, TRBD2 (5 bases). This CDR3 has 17 residues. CDR1 and CDR2 from the germline V gene are SEHNR and FQNEAQ (reference sequence). V lost 0 bases and J 3 bases, leaving 18 bases between the germline ends. The CDR3, as DNA: TGTGCCAGCAGCTTAGCGCTACTAGGGCAAGAATACTACGAGCAGTACTTC. Amino acid sequence: CASSLALLGQEYYEQYF.

The rearrangement links TRBV4-1 to TRBJ2-1; 9 bases fit TRBD2. V gave up 0 bases and J gave up 4 bases; unmatched junction bases: 7. Germline lookup yields CDR1 MGHRA and CDR2 YSYEKL. The CDR3 is 17 residues long. The CDR3 is CASSQDPASGEYNEQFF. CDR3 nucleotide sequence: TGCGCCAGCAGCCAAGACCCCGCTAGCGGGGAGTACAATGAGCAGTTCTTC.

The genes are TRBV30 and TRBJ1-3; possibly TRBD1 for D (5 bases). V dropped 5 bases and J dropped 0 bases, with 8 bases sitting between them. This CDR3 spans 13 amino acids. Looked up from germline, CDR1 is GTSNPN and CDR2 is SVGIG (reference sequence). The CDR3 bases are TGTGCCTGGTCACAGGTCTCTGGAAACACCATATATTTT. It yields the protein CAWSQVSGNTIYF. The variable domain in full, with the rest retrieved from reference TRBV30 and TRBJ1-3, is SQTIHQWPATLVQPVGSPLSLECTVEGTSNPNLYWYRQAAGRGLQLLFYSVGIGQISSEVPQNLSASRPQDRQFILSSKKLLLSDSGFYLCAWSQVSGNTIYFGEGSWLTVV.

The rearrangement joins TRBV6-6 to TRBJ2-1; 8 bases are shared with TRBD2. Trimming removed 8 bases from V and 1 base from J; junction bases left unmatched: 4. This CDR3 is built from 14 residues. Germline CDR1 reads MNHNY; CDR2 reads SVGAGI (reference sequence). CDR3 region: CASGRGGSYNEQFF. DNA for the CDR3: TGTGCCAGCGGGCGCGGGGGGTCCTACAATGAGCAGTTCTTC.

The V call is TRBV11-3, the J call TRBJ1-1; 7 nucleotides match TRBD1. Germline CDR1 reads SGHNT; CDR2 reads YENEEA. The CDR3 runs to 17 residues. V lost 5 bases, J lost 0 bases, and 12 bases stayed unmatched. The CDR3 is CASSGELLGQMNTEAFF. CDR3 DNA: TGTGCCAGCAGCGGAGAACTATTGGGACAGATGAACACTGAAGCTTTCTTT.

This chain links TRBV11-2 with TRBJ1-3; the D gene is possibly TRBD1 (6 bases). Germline loops: CDR1 SGHAT, CDR2 FQNNGV. V lost 5 bases to trimming and J lost 0 bases, with 14 bases between them. The CDR3 loop spans 16 amino acids. The CDR3 region has the DNA TGTGCCAGCAGCACACGACAGGTTGCCTCTGGAAACACCATATATTTT. It specifies CASSTRQVASGNTIYF.

The V call is TRBV27, the J call TRBJ1-2; the D gene is possibly TRBD1 (6 bases). V lost 0 bases, J lost 6 bases, and 14 bases lay in between. Germline V lookup: CDR1 MNHEY, CDR2 SMNVEV (reference sequence). This CDR3 has 15 amino acids. The CDR3 DNA reads as TGTGCCAGCAGTTTATCGAACAGGGCCGCAAATGGCTACACCTTC. It specifies CASSLSNRAANGYTF.

The chain employs TRBV6-1 and TRBJ1-1; the match to TRBD1 covers 8 bases. J was trimmed by 0 bases and V by 2 bases; bases with no gene match: 2. Germline V gene lookup returns CDR1 MNHNS and CDR2 SASEGT. The CDR3 runs to 15 residues. The CDR3 sequence: CASSEQGAMNTEAFF. For the CDR3, the DNA is TGTGCCAGCAGTGAACAGGGGGCGATGAACACTGAAGCTTTCTTT.